The next 25 T cell receptor beta chains were all read from a single sample in a study of radiotherapy plus CTLA-4 blockade in lung cancer. Profiled with immunoSEQ multiplex PCR; TCRdb holds only in-frame clones, not every one. The table has 80,000 or so clones, around 81% seen once; the top ten hold more than 3.5%. The sample was peripheral blood, taken from a patient treated with radiotherapy plus ipilimumab. Receptors were obtained from a human donor with non-small cell lung cancer who had a partial response to radiotherapy plus ipilimumab. Some clones in this sample may be carry-over from other donors' samples.

V usage is TRBV9 and J usage is TRBJ2-5, with TRBD2 matching 11 bases. V lost 4 bases to trimming and J lost 4 bases; unmatched junction nucleotides: 9. From germline, CDR1 is SGDLS and CDR2 YYNGEE. There are 16 residues in the CDR3. The CDR3 DNA reads TGTGCCAGCAGCACCCGGCTTGGACTAGCGGGAGAGACCCAGTACTTC. Encoded protein: CASSTRLGLAGETQYF.

V is TRBV11-2 and J is TRBJ1-4; D is unclear. Per the germline V gene, CDR1 is SGHAT and CDR2 is FQNNGV. V was trimmed by 0 bases and J by 3 bases, leaving 8 bases between them. The CDR3 is made up of 15 amino acids. The CDR3 sequence is CASSLDRQANEKLFF. The CDR3 DNA reads as TGTGCCAGCAGCTTAGACAGGCAGGCTAATGAAAAACTGTTTTTT.

The chain links TRBV18 to TRBJ1-1; D remains ambiguous. The CDR3 extends over 14 amino acids. The V and J ends lost 3 bases and 4 bases respectively, with 12 bases between them. Germline loops: CDR1 KGHSH, CDR2 LQKENI. The CDR3: CASSPGGVGTEAFF. CDR3 nucleotide sequence: TGTGCCAGCTCACCTGGAGGAGTGGGCACTGAAGCTTTCTTT.

The rearrangement joins TRBV18 to TRBJ2-5, with 9 bases fitting TRBD2. V was pared by 1 base and J by 2 bases, with 5 bases of the junction left unmatched. Germline CDR1 and CDR2: KGHSH and LQKENI. This CDR3 spans 16 amino acids. The chain's CDR3 is CASSPLGSGGQETQYF. CDR3 DNA: TGTGCCAGCTCACCACTTGGTAGCGGGGGACAAGAGACCCAGTACTTC.

The rearrangement uses TRBV2 and TRBJ2-5; the D gene is possibly TRBD2 (5 bases). The ends were cut back, 0 bases at V and 2 bases at J, with 7 bases in the middle. The CDR3 totals 14 residues. Germline CDR1 reads SNHLY; CDR2 reads FYNNEI. The CDR3: CASSEASVQETQYF. DNA for the CDR3: TGTGCCAGCAGTGAAGCTAGCGTACAAGAGACCCAGTACTTC.

The genes are TRBV5-8 and TRBJ2-1; a possible D gene is TRBD2 (6 bases). CDR3 length equals 14 residues. Germline V lookup: CDR1 SGHTS, CDR2 YDEGEE. Trimming took off 4 bases at V and 8 bases at J, with 16 bases between the two ends. The CDR3 is CASSPPEGTYEQFF. Here the CDR3 DNA reads TGTGCCAGCAGCCCCCCGGAGGGGACCTATGAGCAGTTCTTC.

V is TRBV28 and J is TRBJ2-1; D gene unclear. The V and J ends lost 5 bases and 0 bases respectively, with 11 bases between them. From germline, CDR1 is MDHEN and CDR2 SYDVKM. CDR3 size: 15 residues. CDR3 sequence: CASSPYRNSYNEQFF. DNA of the CDR3: TGTGCCAGCAGTCCCTACCGCAACTCCTACAATGAGCAGTTCTTC.

V usage is TRBV11-3 and J usage is TRBJ2-5; tentatively, D is TRBD2 (6 bases). This CDR3 spans 17 amino acids. The V and J ends lost 1 base and 0 bases respectively, with 15 bases between them. Germline CDR1 reads SGHNT; CDR2 reads YENEEA. Written as DNA, the CDR3 is TGTGCCAGCAGCTTAGGTCGCGTCGGGGGATACCAAGAGACCCAGTACTTC. It yields the protein CASSLGRVGGYQETQYF.

The gene calls are TRBV18 and TRBJ1-2, with TRBD1 as a possible D gene (6 bases). The ends were cut back, 3 bases at V and 5 bases at J, with 10 bases in the middle. The CDR3 totals 13 residues. Germline assignment: CDR1 KGHSH and CDR2 LQKENI. As DNA, the CDR3 is TGTGCCAGCTCACCCAGGGGCAGGTATGGCTACACCTTC. It specifies CASSPRGRYGYTF.

V usage is TRBV6-5 and J usage is TRBJ2-5; D possibly corresponds to TRBD2 (6 bases). The V end was cut by 6 bases, the J end by 2 bases, with 7 bases between. The germline CDR1 and CDR2 sequences are MNHEY and SVGAGI. The CDR3 loop spans 12 amino acids. The chain's CDR3 is CASRGGQETQYF. In DNA, the CDR3 is TGTGCCAGCAGGGGGGGACAAGAGACCCAGTACTTC.

The chain has TRBV10-3 and TRBJ1-1, with D tentatively TRBD1 (6 bases). This CDR3 region has 14 residues. The germline V gene encodes CDR1 ENHRY and CDR2 SYGVKD. Deletions cut 1 base from V and 4 bases from J, with 10 bases between. The CDR3 DNA follows: TGTGCCATCAGTGAGTTGACAGGCGGCACTGAAGCTTTCTTT. This sequence encodes CAISELTGGTEAFF.

V and J are TRBV4-1 and TRBJ2-2; TRBD2 might be the D (6 bases). This CDR3 contains 14 residues. Germline V CDR1 and CDR2: MGHRA, YSYEKL. Trimming removed 4 bases from V and 6 bases from J, with 12 bases in between. The CDR3 loop reads CASSLREFAGELFF. CDR3 in DNA: TGCGCCAGCAGCCTACGGGAGTTCGCCGGGGAGCTGTTTTTT.

This clone was recorded once. The chain uses TRBV18 and TRBJ2-4; 7 bases align to TRBD1. Trimming removed 2 bases from V and 9 bases from J; junction bases left unmatched: 7. CDR1 KGHSH and CDR2 LQKENI come from the germline V gene. There are 14 residues in the CDR3. CDR3 region: CASSPGQDLGIQYF. The CDR3 DNA follows: TGTGCCAGCTCACCAGGACAGGATCTGGGCATTCAGTACTTC.

This clone was found once. V usage is TRBV5-1 and J usage is TRBJ2-3, with D tentatively TRBD2 (5 bases). Trimming took off 3 bases at V and 0 bases at J, with 11 bases between the two ends. CDR3 length: 15 amino acids. Germline V lookup: CDR1 SGHRS, CDR2 YFSETQ. The CDR3 is CASSYGLISTDTQYF. CDR3 nucleotide sequence: TGCGCCAGCAGCTATGGACTCATCAGCACAGATACGCAGTATTTT.

This clone was seen a handful of times. The chain joins TRBV10-3 to TRBJ2-1, with TRBD2 identical over 8 bases. This CDR3 has 14 residues. V lost 7 bases and J lost 2; bases outside the gene matches: 4. The V gene's germline CDR1 is ENHRY and CDR2 SYGVKD. Written as DNA, the CDR3 is TGTGCCATCACCCGTAGCGGGGCCTACAATGAGCAGTTCTTC. Protein product: CAITRSGAYNEQFF.

This clone was seen a few times. This chain uses TRBV6-5 with TRBJ1-1, with D possibly being TRBD1 (5 bases). The CDR3 is 13 residues long. Trimming removed 4 bases at V and 6 bases at J, with 12 bases between. The germline CDR1 and CDR2 sequences are MNHEY and SVGAGI. CDR3 amino acids: CASSWGGKSEAFF. In DNA, the CDR3 is TGTGCCAGCAGTTGGGGGGGGAAGTCTGAAGCTTTCTTT.

The chain carries TRBV7-7 and TRBJ2-5; TRBD2 matches 14 bases. The CDR3 extends over 16 amino acids. The germline V gene encodes CDR1 SSHAT and CDR2 FNYEAQ (reference sequence). Trimming took 3 bases from V and 2 from J; bases not matched to a gene: 2. In nucleotides, the CDR3 is TGTGCCAGCAGCTTGGGGACTAGCGGGGGTCAAGAGACCCAGTACTTC. This gives the protein CASSLGTSGGQETQYF.

The chain is built from TRBV5-1 and TRBJ1-1; TRBD1 matches at 7 bases. Germline values: CDR1 SGHRS, CDR2 YFSETQ. Trimming removed 2 bases from V and 5 bases from J; junction bases left unmatched: 6. This CDR3 is 14 amino acids long. Here the CDR3 reads CASSFEGAATEAFF. CDR3 coding DNA: TGCGCCAGCAGCTTTGAGGGGGCAGCAACTGAAGCTTTCTTT.

This clone was observed once. The chain links TRBV5-1 to TRBJ2-7, with TRBD1 matching 10 bases. V dropped 4 bases and J dropped 0; count of bases not matched to a gene: 4. CDR3 length equals 15 residues. Germline V gives CDR1 SGHRS, CDR2 YFSETQ. This CDR3 is CASSPTGGNSYEQYF. The DNA of the CDR3 is TGCGCCAGCAGCCCGACAGGGGGCAACTCCTACGAGCAGTACTTC.

The chain recombines TRBV27 with TRBJ1-2, with D possibly matching TRBD1 (5 bases). The CDR3 loop spans 14 amino acids. V lost 3 bases to trimming and J lost 4 bases, with 12 bases between them. Germline lookup yields CDR1 MNHEY and CDR2 SMNVEV (reference sequence). CDR3 protein: CASSLGRGLYGYTF. CDR3 coding DNA: TGTGCCAGCAGTTTGGGTAGGGGCCTCTATGGCTACACCTTC.

CDR3 bases: TGTGCCAGCTCGTCTGCGAGAACCTACGAGCAGTACTTC. Amino acid sequence: CASSSARTYEQYF. V usage is TRBV18 and J usage is TRBJ2-7; no clear D. V was pared by 6 bases and J by 2 bases, with 11 bases between. The CDR3 sequence is 13 residues long. Germline V gene data show CDR1 as KGHSH and CDR2 as LQKENI.

The CDR3 DNA reads TGTGCCAGCACAAAACAGGGATACTATGGCTACACCTTC. Protein product: CASTKQGYYGYTF. V usage is TRBV28 and J usage is TRBJ1-2, with D perhaps TRBD1 (6 bases). Germline V gene sequence: CDR1 MDHEN, CDR2 SYDVKM. The CDR3 length is 13 residues. Trimming left V 7 bases short and J 3 bases short, with 12 bases between.

The chain is built from TRBV11-2 and TRBJ2-7, with D possibly TRBD1 on 6 matching bases. The CDR3 sequence is 15 residues long. Trimming left V 4 bases short and J 3 bases short, with 16 bases between. Germline V CDR1 and CDR2: SGHAT, FQNNGV. The CDR3 coding sequence is TGTGCCAGCAGCTCGCAGGGGTTCACTGGCTACGAGCAGTACTTC. The encoded protein is CASSSQGFTGYEQYF.

This sequence joins TRBV7-3 and TRBJ1-1, with D possibly TRBD1 on 6 matching bases. Germline V CDR1 and CDR2: SGHTA, FQGTGA. The CDR3 consists of 13 residues. The V gene lost 4 bases and the J gene lost 2 bases, with 8 bases spanning the gap. CDR3 loop: CASSSQGNTEAFF. Written as DNA, the CDR3 is TGTGCCAGCAGCTCACAGGGTAACACTGAAGCTTTCTTT.

The sample holds a few counts of this clone. The genes are TRBV10-3 and TRBJ2-7; D gene unclear. V lost 8 bases and J lost 0, with 14 bases in between. CDR3 length equals 14 residues. The germline V gene has CDR1 ENHRY and CDR2 SYGVKD. As DNA, the CDR3 is TGTGCCATCGGCGCGTCCCCTAGCTCCTACGAGCAGTACTTC. As protein: CAIGASPSSYEQYF.